The rows below give T cell receptor beta chains drawn from one sample of a study of identical twins. From the 5' RACE reads, TCRdb called clonotypes with MiXCR, one entry per CDR3 protein. The sample consists of fewer than 250,000 distinct CDR3 sequences, over 8% of them appearing once. The sample was memory (CD45RO+) T cells sorted from blood. The source of these receptors is a woman aged 18 to 35 in good health. CDR3s include the opening cysteine and the closing phenylalanine or tryptophan. A D gene is named only where the DNA matches it firmly. The listing skips clone size in some rows; elsewhere it reads once, few, many or a size class.

size,V,D,J,DNA,CDR3
NA,TRBV6-1,TRBD2,TRBJ2-1,TGTGCCAGCACCACTGAGCGGGAGGGCCTCGGTGAGCAGTTCTTC,CASTTEREGLGEQFF
NA,TRBV6-2/TRBV6-3,TRBD2,TRBJ2-1,TGTGCCAGCAGTGTTGTAGCGGGAGCCTACAATGAGCAGTTCTTC,CASSVVAGAYNEQFF
few,TRBV11-2,NA,TRBJ1-1,TGTGCCAGCAGCCCAAAAAGAGAGATGAACACTGAAGCTTTCTTT,CASSPKREMNTEAFF
many,TRBV6-5,NA,TRBJ1-5,TGTGCCAGCAGGTTAGGAGGGGAAGGACAGCCCCAGCATTTT,CASRLGGEGQPQHF
NA,TRBV25-1,TRBD1,TRBJ2-7,TGTGCCAGCAGTGGAACGATCGGGACAGGGGTGACCTACGAGCAGTACTTC,CASSGTIGTGVTYEQYF
NA,TRBV20-1,NA,TRBJ2-5,TGCAGTGCTCGAGGAGGCCCCGCAAGGGAGACCCAGTACTTC,CSARGGPARETQYF
few,TRBV7-2,NA,TRBJ1-5,TGTGCCAGCAGCTTTGGCAGGGAGCGGCCCCAGCATTTT,CASSFGRERPQHF
few,TRBV7-2,TRBD2,TRBJ2-5,TGTGCCAGCAGCTCGACTAGCGGGAGGGCCTTGGTGACCCAGTACTTC,CASSSTSGRALVTQYF
few,TRBV20-1,NA,TRBJ2-5,TGCAGTGCAAACAGAGCCTTAGAGACCCAGTACTTC,CSANRALETQYF
many,TRBV11-2,NA,TRBJ1-2,TGTGCCAGCAGCGCCGGGACGGACTATGGCTACACCTTC,CASSAGTDYGYTF
few,TRBV7-9,TRBD1,TRBJ2-1,TGTGCCAGCAGCGCCGGGACAGTCCTCAATGAGCAGTTCTTC,CASSAGTVLNEQFF
many,TRBV6-1,TRBD1,TRBJ1-2,TGTGCCAGCAGCCGGGACAGGGGGCTAATCTATGGCTACACCTTC,CASSRDRGLIYGYTF
few,TRBV6-1,NA,TRBJ1-1,TGTGCCAGCAGTGAAGGTATTGAAGCTTTCTTT,CASSEGIEAFF
few,TRBV27,NA,TRBJ2-3,TGTGCCAGCAGTTTCACATTTACAGATACGCAGTATTTT,CASSFTFTDTQYF
NA,TRBV5-1,NA,TRBJ1-1,TGCGCCAGCAGCTCCCTTCCCATGGACACTGAAGCTTTCTTT,CASSSLPMDTEAFF
NA,TRBV15,NA,TRBJ2-7,TGTGCCACCAGCAGAGATTTGGATGGATCCTACGAGCAGTACTTC,CATSRDLDGSYEQYF
many,TRBV5-5,NA,TRBJ2-1,TGTGCCAGCAGCCAAACCTTCGATGAGCAGTTCTTC,CASSQTFDEQFF
NA,TRBV5-1,NA,TRBJ2-3,TGCGCCAGCAGCTTGGCCGGGGACCTACCCGCAGATACGCAGTATTTT,CASSLAGDLPADTQYF
NA,TRBV20-1,NA,TRBJ2-7,TGCAGTGCTACCCACACGGACACCTACGAGCAGTACTTC,CSATHTDTYEQYF
NA,TRBV19,TRBD2,TRBJ2-1,TGTGCCAGTAGGGAACGACTGAGCGGGAGTGAGCAGTTCTTC,CASRERLSGSEQFF
many,TRBV12-3/TRBV12-4,NA,TRBJ2-3,TGTGCCAGCAGTTTTCGGGGGGATACGCAGTATTTT,CASSFRGDTQYF
many,TRBV5-1,TRBD1,TRBJ1-2,TGCGCCAGCAGCCTCGGACAGGTTGGAGGTGCTAACTATGGCTACACCTTC,CASSLGQVGGANYGYTF
many,TRBV12-3/TRBV12-4,NA,TRBJ1-6,TGTGCCAGCAGTTTGGGACAATATAATTCACCCCTCCACTTT,CASSLGQYNSPLHF
NA,TRBV20-1,TRBD1,TRBJ1-5,TGCAGTGCTAGGGGACAGGTCAATCAGCCCCAGCATTTT,CSARGQVNQPQHF
NA,TRBV11-2,NA,TRBJ2-7,TGTGCCAGCAGTCAGAGGTCAGGGAGAGGCGAGCAGTACTTC,CASSQRSGRGEQYF
few,TRBV6-1,TRBD1,TRBJ2-1,TGTGCCAGCAGGCGTCCGGGACAGAGGGGCAATGAGCAGTTCTTC,CASRRPGQRGNEQFF
few,TRBV20-1,NA,TRBJ2-3,TGCAGTGGAAGCGGGTTTTCCTTCTGGGCAGATACGCAGTATTTT,CSGSGFSFWADTQYF
few,TRBV15,TRBD2,TRBJ2-3,TGTGCCACCAGCAGGAGGTCTAGCGGGGGGGCAACAGATACGCAGTATTTT,CATSRRSSGGATDTQYF
NA,TRBV7-9,NA,TRBJ2-3,TGTGCCAGCACCTTAAACTTTGAGCTGGATACGCAGTATTTT,CASTLNFELDTQYF
few,TRBV2,NA,TRBJ1-6,TGTGCCAGCAGGGACAGATACGATAATTCACCCCTCCACTTT,CASRDRYDNSPLHF
NA,TRBV2,NA,TRBJ1-2,TGTGCCAGCCGGGACGCCAACTATGGCTACACCTTC,CASRDANYGYTF
few,TRBV11-2,NA,TRBJ2-2,TGTGCCAGCCGGGGCGTCGTGGACACCGGGGAGCTGTTTTTT,CASRGVVDTGELFF
NA,TRBV9,NA,TRBJ1-1,TGTGCCAGCACCCCCCGCGGGAACACTGAAGCTTTCTTT,CASTPRGNTEAFF
NA,TRBV30,TRBD2,TRBJ2-1,TGTGCCTGGAATGGTGGTAGCGGGATCTACAATGAGCAGTTCTTC,CAWNGGSGIYNEQFF
NA,TRBV7-9,NA,TRBJ2-7,TGTGCCAGCAGCTCGTTACAGGGCACGGCCTACGAGCAGTACTTC,CASSSLQGTAYEQYF
few,TRBV20-1,TRBD2,TRBJ2-5,TGCAGTGCTGCGACTAGCGGGGGCCAAGAGACCCAGTACTTC,CSAATSGGQETQYF
NA,TRBV20-1,NA,TRBJ2-7,TGCAGTGTCCCATCCCTGAGACGGACGAACGAGCAGTACTTC,CSVPSLRRTNEQYF
many,TRBV10-3,TRBD1,TRBJ2-7,TGTGCCACCACCCCGGGACAGAGCTCCTACGAGCAGTACTTC,CATTPGQSSYEQYF
many,TRBV29-1,TRBD1,TRBJ2-7,TGCAGCGTTGATACGACCGGGACAGGGCGCTACGAGCAGTACTTC,CSVDTTGTGRYEQYF
NA,TRBV4-3,NA,TRBJ1-1,TGCGCCAGCAGCCAGGGGGGGTGGACCGAAGCTTTCTTT,CASSQGGWTEAFF
NA,TRBV14,NA,TRBJ2-2,TGTGCCAGCAGCCAAGCCTTGGGGTCCCGAGTCACCGGGGAGCTGTTTTTT,CASSQALGSRVTGELFF